What follows are 8 T cell receptor beta chains derived from one specimen sequenced in a study of shared T cell receptors in the human thymus. Some clones are missing from TCRdb's copy, which holds only in-frame ones; the method was immunoSEQ multiplex PCR. The top ten hold 0.0095% to 0.013% of the sample, which has hundreds of thousands of clones, 85% to 90% seen once. The sample was also linked to a second study, of human thymus T cells.

The sample comprised thymocytes. The receptors were gathered from a boy in the first two years of life with a congenital heart defect.

This clone was seen just once. V usage is TRBV4-3 and J usage is TRBJ2-3; 11 nucleotides align to TRBD2. V lost 4 bases, J lost 4 bases, and 16 bases stayed unmatched. CDR1 is LGHNA, CDR2 YSLEER, per germline. The CDR3 has 19 residues. The CDR3: CASSPGWLAGGRTPDTQYF. In DNA form, the CDR3 reads TGCGCCAGCAGCCCCGGTTGGCTAGCGGGAGGTCGAACTCCAGATACGCAGTATTTT.

J is TRBJ2-2 and V is TRBV25-1, with TRBD2 matching 11 bases. This CDR3 contains 17 residues. The V segment lost 3 bases and the J segment 2 bases; nucleotides outside the gene matches: 5. Germline V gives CDR1 MGHDK, CDR2 SYGVNS. In DNA, the CDR3 is TGTGCCAGCAGTGACCCCACTAGCGGGAGAAACACCGGGGAGCTGTTTTTT. It codes for CASSDPTSGRNTGELFF.

The chain combines TRBV6-5 with TRBJ2-1; 7 bases are a match to TRBD2. With V trimmed by 4 bases and J by 5 bases, 5 bases remained unmatched. This CDR3 spans 14 amino acids. Germline lookup yields CDR1 MNHEY and CDR2 SVGAGI. CDR3 loop: CASSSRAGDNEQFF. DNA of the CDR3: TGTGCCAGCAGTTCCAGGGCGGGGGACAATGAGCAGTTCTTC.

This sequence joins TRBV21-1 and TRBJ2-7; the table's D gene call, TRBD2, was not cross checked with the DNA. TRBV21-1 is a known pseudogene. The CDR3 consists of 16 residues. The CDR3: CASSKGRGGSSYEQYF. Written as DNA, the CDR3 is TGTGCCAGCAGCAAAGGGCGGGGAGGGAGCTCCTACGAGCAGTACTTC.

The chain links TRBV2 to TRBJ2-1; 7 bases agree with TRBD2. Unmatched junction bases numbered 14, after V lost 6 bases and J lost 9 bases. The CDR3 has 15 amino acids. From germline, CDR1 is SNHLY and CDR2 FYNNEI. The CDR3 loop is CASSPSGIQTGEQFF. CDR3 DNA sequence: TGTGCCAGCAGCCCCAGCGGGATCCAAACGGGTGAGCAGTTCTTC.

V is TRBV5-1 and J is TRBJ1-2; D remains unclear. This CDR3 region has 15 residues. Germline lookup yields CDR1 SGHRS and CDR2 YFSETQ. Trimming left V 0 bases short and J 1 base short, with 10 bases between. CDR3 sequence: CASSLADQFNYGYTF. CDR3 DNA sequence: TGCGCCAGCAGCTTGGCCGATCAGTTTAACTATGGCTACACCTTC.

This clone was seen a few times. At the DNA level, this CDR3 is encoded by other sequences in the same sample as well. V is TRBV12-5 and J is TRBJ1-5, with 8 bases that match TRBD1. This CDR3 region has 14 residues. V dropped 1 base and J dropped 4; count of bases not matched to a gene: 0. Germline V CDR1 and CDR2: LGHNT, FRNRAP. The CDR3 DNA reads TGTGCTAGTGGTTTGGGGACAGGGAATCAGCCCCAGCATTTT. Encoded protein: CASGLGTGNQPQHF.

The J gene is TRBJ2-1, the V gene TRBV2; 10 bases agree with TRBD2. Germline CDR1 reads SNHLY; CDR2 reads FYNNEI. The ends lost 7 bases at V and 5 bases at J; junction bases unmatched: 5. The CDR3 sequence is 14 residues long. Written as DNA, the CDR3 is TGTGCCAGCACTCGGACTAGCGGAAACAATGAGCAGTTCTTC. Protein sequence: CASTRTSGNNEQFF.